This T cell receptor (beta chain) was identified in a study of T-cell reconstitution after alpha-beta-depleted transplantation in children. Study observations and caveats: Expanded graft clones numbering several hundred reportedly gave rise to alpha-beta T cells about two months after transplant.

This clonotype was found a few times. Its antigen is currently unknown. Unique molecular identifiers were incorporated into the prepared TCRbeta library. TCRdb independently ran MiXCR on the PCR reads; one entry per CDR3 protein. The table includes fewer than 500,000 distinct CDR3 sequences, over 40% detected once. There are 17 residues in the CDR3. Germline loops: CDR1 SGHDT, CDR2 YYEEEE. After removal of 3 bases from V and 1 base from J, the junction contained 8 bases not matched to a gene. This sequence joins TRBV5-6 and TRBJ2-3; 10 bases agree with TRBD1. The sequence was collected from a girl aged 2 to 10 with aplastic anemia, due to receive a stem cell transplant. The sample here was PBMCs, taken before TCRalphabeta/CD19-depleted stem cell transplant. As DNA, the CDR3 is TGTGCCAGCAGCTCGGGGGACAGGGGATATGGCACAGATACGCAGTATTTT. Its translation: CASSSGDRGYGTDTQYF.